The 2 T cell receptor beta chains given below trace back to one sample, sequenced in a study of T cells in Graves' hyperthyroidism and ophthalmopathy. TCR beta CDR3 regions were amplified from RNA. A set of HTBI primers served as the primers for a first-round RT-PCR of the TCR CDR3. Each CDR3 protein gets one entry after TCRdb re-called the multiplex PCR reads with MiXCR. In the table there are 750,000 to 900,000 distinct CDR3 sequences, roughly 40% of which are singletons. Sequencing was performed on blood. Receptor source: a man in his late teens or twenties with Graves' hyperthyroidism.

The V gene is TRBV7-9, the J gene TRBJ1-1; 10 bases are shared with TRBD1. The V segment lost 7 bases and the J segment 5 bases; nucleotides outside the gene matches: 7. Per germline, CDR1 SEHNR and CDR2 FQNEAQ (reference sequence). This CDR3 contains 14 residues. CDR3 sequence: CASNPGQGWTEAFF. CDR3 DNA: TGTGCCAGCAATCCGGGACAGGGGTGGACTGAAGCTTTCTTT.

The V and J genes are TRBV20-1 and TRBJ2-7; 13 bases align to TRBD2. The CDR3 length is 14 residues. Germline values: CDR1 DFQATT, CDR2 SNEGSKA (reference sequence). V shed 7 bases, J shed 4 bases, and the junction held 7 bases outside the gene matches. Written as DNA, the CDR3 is TGCAGTGTCCGGACTAGCGGGAGTAGGTACGAGCAGTACTTC. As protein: CSVRTSGSRYEQYF.